Listed here are 26 T cell receptor beta chains from one sample, sequenced in a study of identical twins. TCRdb re-derived calls from the 5' RACE reads in MiXCR, one entry per CDR3 protein. The repertoire holds roughly 710,000 distinct CDR3 sequences, with 6% to 6.5% as singletons. Input material: naive T cells sorted from blood. These receptors originate from a man between 18 and 29 years old in good health.

This clonotype appeared a few times. This rearrangement joins TRBV9 to TRBJ2-3; TRBD2 matches 13 bases. In germline, CDR1 is SGDLS, CDR2 YYNGEE. J was trimmed by 0 bases and V by 3 bases; bases with no gene match: 7. This CDR3 region has 18 residues. CDR3 nucleotide sequence: TGTGCCAGCAGCGCGAACACGGGACTAGCGGGAAGCACAGATACGCAGTATTTT. Amino acid sequence: CASSANTGLAGSTDTQYF.

This clonotype was counted ten times or more. The chain carries TRBV29-1 and TRBJ2-5, with 10 bases lining up with TRBD2. CDR1 SQVTM and CDR2 ANQGSEA come from the germline V gene. The CDR3 extends over 16 amino acids. Trimming cost V 1 base and J 4 bases; bases outside gene matches: 9. CDR3 sequence: CSVEVPSGSLGETQYF. In DNA, the CDR3 is TGCAGCGTTGAAGTACCTAGCGGGAGTCTAGGAGAGACCCAGTACTTC.

At least ten counts were recorded for this clonotype. The gene calls are TRBV29-1 and TRBJ1-1; 9 bases fit TRBD1. Per germline, CDR1 SQVTM and CDR2 ANQGSEA. This CDR3 comprises 14 residues. With 4 bases clipped from V and 4 bases from J, the junction kept 7 bases outside the gene matches. The CDR3 DNA is TGCAGCGTTGCCCCGGGACAGGGAGGCACTGAAGCTTTCTTT. The encoded protein is CSVAPGQGGTEAFF.

This clonotype has a count of ten or more. The V and J genes are TRBV7-9 and TRBJ1-6, with TRBD1 matching 7 bases. The CDR3 loop spans 14 amino acids. Germline V gene sequence: CDR1 SEHNR, CDR2 FQNEAQ (reference sequence). In DNA, the CDR3 is TGTGTCATCGACACAGGGGTAGGTGGTTCACCCCTCCACTTT. The encoded protein is CVIDTGVGGSPLHF.

The sample holds many counts of this clonotype. The genes are TRBV4-1 and TRBJ1-1; D is undetermined. Trimming stripped 1 base from V and 8 bases from J, with 17 bases between. CDR3 length equals 15 residues. Germline V lookup: CDR1 MGHRA, CDR2 YSYEKL. Here the CDR3 DNA reads TGCGCCAGCAGCCAAGTTTTCAGTGGGAAATTAGAAGCTTTCTTT. Translated: CASSQVFSGKLEAFF.

This chain connects TRBV12-3 or TRBV12-4 to TRBJ2-7, with a tentative D call TRBD2 (5 bases). Deletions cut 3 bases from V and 0 bases from J, with 12 bases between. The CDR3 sequence is 15 residues long. CDR3 nucleotide sequence: TGTGCCAGCAGTTTTGGACTCAGGAGCTCCTACGAGCAGTACTTC. It is translated as CASSFGLRSSYEQYF.

The V call is TRBV5-1, the J call TRBJ2-5, with TRBD2 matching 14 bases. Germline lookup yields CDR1 SGHRS and CDR2 YFSETQ. The CDR3 sequence is 22 residues long. V trimming: 0 bases; J trimming: 5 bases; junction bases outside the gene matches: 21. CDR3 sequence (DNA): TGCGCCAGCAGCTTGGGAAGGGGACAGGGACCGGGACTAGCGGGAGTGGCGGAGACCCAGTACTTC. Protein product: CASSLGRGQGPGLAGVAETQYF.

This clonotype has at least ten counts. V and J are TRBV21-1 and TRBJ2-7; the D segment call TRBD1 is taken from the table without a DNA check. TRBV21-1 is a pseudogene locus. The CDR3 is 16 amino acids. This CDR3 is CASIHNGTFRRYEQYV. Written as DNA, the CDR3 is TGTGCCAGCATTCACAACGGGACATTTCGCCGCTACGAGCAGTACGTC.

Many counts were recorded for this clonotype. The chain links TRBV12-3 or TRBV12-4 to TRBJ2-2, with 9 bases fitting TRBD2. The CDR3 loop spans 17 amino acids. V lost 6 bases and J lost 6; bases outside the gene matches: 14. The CDR3 bases are TGTGCCAGCAGCCGACCCTGGCGGGAGGGCCCTGCCGGGGAGCTGTTTTTT. It translates to CASSRPWREGPAGELFF.

The chain carries TRBV5-4 and TRBJ2-3; D is possibly TRBD1 or TRBD2 (6 bases each). This CDR3 contains 14 residues. The germline V gene has CDR1 SGHNT and CDR2 YYREEE (reference sequence). Trimming left V 10 bases short and J 4 bases short, with 19 bases between. The CDR3 bases are TGTGCCCCCGGGGGCGGCGCTGGCGCAGATACGCAGTATTTT. Translation gives CAPGGGAGADTQYF.

This clonotype turned up a few times. This chain's CDR3 is CASKRGRSSYEQYF. The CDR3 region has the DNA TGTGCCAGCAAGCGCGGGCGAAGCTCCTACGAGCAGTACTTC. This chain uses TRBV6-1 with TRBJ2-7, with D tentatively TRBD2 (5 bases). Germline assignment: CDR1 MNHNS and CDR2 SASEGT. The ends were cut back, 7 bases at V and 0 bases at J, with 13 bases in the middle. CDR3 length: 14 amino acids.

In its sample, this clonotype was seen many times. This chain links TRBV20-1 with TRBJ2-1; the D gene is possibly TRBD1 (6 bases). In germline, CDR1 is DFQATT, CDR2 SNEGSKA (reference sequence). The CDR3 consists of 14 residues. The V and J ends lost 5 bases and 0 bases respectively, with 11 bases between them. This CDR3 reads CSASDRSSYNEQFF. The CDR3, as DNA: TGCAGTGCTTCCGACAGGAGCTCCTACAATGAGCAGTTCTTC.

This clonotype was picked up a small number of times. The V and J genes are TRBV14 and TRBJ1-1, with D unresolved. There are 13 residues in the CDR3. V was cut by 0 bases and J by 10 bases, with 12 bases left in between. Germline V gives CDR1 SGHDN, CDR2 FVKESK. CDR3 sequence: CASSQERLEGAFF. The CDR3 nucleotides read TGTGCCAGCAGCCAAGAGAGGCTTGAGGGAGCTTTCTTT.

This clonotype was seen more than once but under ten times. The chain joins TRBV27 to TRBJ2-7, with D uncertain. This CDR3 has 13 residues. CDR1 MNHEY and CDR2 SMNVEV come from the germline V gene (reference sequence). With 6 bases removed from V and 1 base from J, the gap between germline ends came to 10 bases. Here the CDR3 DNA reads TGTGCCAGCAGAGTCACAGCGTCCTACGAGCAGTACTTC. This codes for CASRVTASYEQYF.

This clonotype was counted only a few times. The V gene is TRBV20-1, the J gene TRBJ1-1; 7 positions match TRBD1. Germline V gives CDR1 DFQATT, CDR2 SNEGSKA (reference sequence). The trim removed 6 bases at V and 4 bases at J, leaving 17 bases unmatched. CDR3 size: 16 residues. CDR3: CSATSDRVWDGTEAFF. DNA of the CDR3: TGCAGTGCAACTTCCGACAGGGTTTGGGACGGCACTGAAGCTTTCTTT.

A few counts support this clonotype. The chain carries TRBV11-2 and TRBJ2-7; 8 nucleotides align to TRBD1. Per the germline V gene, CDR1 is SGHAT and CDR2 is FQNNGV. The V gene end was trimmed by 5 bases and the J gene end by 2 bases; junction bases not matched to a gene: 8. The CDR3 consists of 15 residues. The CDR3 nucleotides are TGTGCCAGCAGCCCCGACAGGGGCTTTCCCTACGAGCAGTACTTC. Translation: CASSPDRGFPYEQYF.

This clonotype was detected many times. V and J are TRBV29-1 and TRBJ2-1, with D possibly TRBD1 on 5 matching bases. Germline values: CDR1 SQVTM, CDR2 ANQGSEA. This CDR3 comprises 12 residues. V lost 5 bases, J lost 9 bases, and 14 bases lay in between. The CDR3 region is CSVQGMAGEQFF. Here the CDR3 DNA reads TGCAGCGTTCAGGGTATGGCAGGTGAGCAGTTCTTC.

This clonotype was seen a handful of times. The V call is TRBV29-1, the J call TRBJ2-5; D remains unclear. The germline CDR1 and CDR2 sequences are SQVTM and ANQGSEA. The CDR3 loop spans 13 amino acids. Trimming left V 3 bases short and J 1 base short, with 9 bases between. The CDR3 loop is CSVDPLIQETQYF. The DNA for the CDR3 is TGCAGCGTTGATCCCCTGATCCAAGAGACCCAGTACTTC.

This clonotype came up a few times. The chain combines TRBV15 with TRBJ2-7; tentative D call: TRBD1 (6 bases). V was trimmed by 0 bases and J by 5 bases, leaving 17 bases between them. The CDR3 covers 16 residues. The germline V gene encodes CDR1 LNHNV and CDR2 YYDKDF (reference sequence). The CDR3 DNA reads TGTGCCACCAGCAGAGATCTTACAGGGACCGGGGACGAGCAGTACTTC. Translated: CATSRDLTGTGDEQYF.

This clonotype was detected many times. J is TRBJ2-2 and V is TRBV10-3; D is unclear. The ends were cut back, 8 bases at V and 4 bases at J, with 8 bases in the middle. Germline CDR1 and CDR2: ENHRY and SYGVKD. The CDR3 spans 12 residues. Written as DNA, the CDR3 is TGTGCCATCTCTTCGTTCACCGGGGAGCTGTTTTTT. Translating gives CAISSFTGELFF.

This clonotype was found many times. The J gene is TRBJ2-5, the V gene TRBV7-9; D possibly corresponds to TRBD1 (5 bases). Germline CDR1 is SEHNR and CDR2 is FQNEAQ (reference sequence). The CDR3 length is 16 residues. The V end was cut by 1 base, the J end by 0 bases, with 12 bases between. In nucleotides, the CDR3 is TGTGCCAGCAGCTTAGAGATAGGGGCGTACCAAGAGACCCAGTACTTC. Its protein is CASSLEIGAYQETQYF.

At least ten counts were recorded for this clonotype. The chain uses TRBV5-1 and TRBJ2-3; D gene unclear. The CDR3 contains 15 residues. Deletions cut 1 base from V and 1 base from J, with 10 bases between. Germline V gene lookup returns CDR1 SGHRS and CDR2 YFSETQ. CDR3 protein: CASSLSTDRTDTQYF. CDR3 DNA: TGCGCCAGCAGCTTGAGCACGGACCGCACAGATACGCAGTATTTT.

At least ten counts were recorded for this clonotype. This chain joins TRBV7-2 and TRBJ2-3; 10 nucleotides line up with TRBD2. After removal of 5 bases from V and 5 bases from J, the junction contained 4 bases not matched to a gene. CDR1 is SGHTA and CDR2 is FQGNSA in the germline V gene. The CDR3 spans 14 residues. The CDR3 DNA reads as TGTGCCAGCAGCACTGCTAGCGGGAGAGATACGCAGTATTTT. Translated, it gives CASSTASGRDTQYF.

This clonotype came up a few times. This chain uses TRBV12-3 or TRBV12-4 with TRBJ2-7, with D possibly TRBD2 on 6 matching bases. CDR3 length: 14 residues. V shed 6 bases and J shed 5 bases, with 17 bases lying between them. The CDR3, as DNA: TGTGCCAGCAGCCTACTGAATAGGAGGGACGAGCAGTACTTC. It encodes CASSLLNRRDEQYF.

Ten or more counts support this clonotype. The chain employs TRBV6-2 or TRBV6-3 and TRBJ2-7, with 8 bases lining up with TRBD2. Per germline, CDR1 MNHEY and CDR2 SVGEGT. The CDR3 length is 15 residues. The V gene end was trimmed by 6 bases and the J gene end by 2 bases; junction bases not matched to a gene: 9. CDR3 in DNA: TGTGCCAGCAGAACACTAGCGGAACACACCTACGAGCAGTACGTC. Translation gives CASRTLAEHTYEQYV.

The V gene is TRBV29-1, the J gene TRBJ2-7; 10 bases agree with TRBD1. Germline lookup yields CDR1 SQVTM and CDR2 ANQGSEA. The CDR3 runs to 13 residues. The V gene end was trimmed by 1 base and the J gene end by 6 bases; junction bases not matched to a gene: 3. The CDR3 nucleotides read TGCAGCGTTGAAGGGACAGGGGGTCGCGAGCAGTACTTC. Protein: CSVEGTGGREQYF.